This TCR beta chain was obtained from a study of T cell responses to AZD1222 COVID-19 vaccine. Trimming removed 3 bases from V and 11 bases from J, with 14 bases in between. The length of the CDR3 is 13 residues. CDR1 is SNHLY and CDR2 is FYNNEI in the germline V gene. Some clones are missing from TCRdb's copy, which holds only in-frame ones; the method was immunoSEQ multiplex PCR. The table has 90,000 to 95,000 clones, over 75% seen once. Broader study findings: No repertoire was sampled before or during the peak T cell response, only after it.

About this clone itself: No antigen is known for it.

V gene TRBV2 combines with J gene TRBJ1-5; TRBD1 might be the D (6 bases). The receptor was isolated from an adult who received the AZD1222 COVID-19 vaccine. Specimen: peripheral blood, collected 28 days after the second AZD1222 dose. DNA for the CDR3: TGTGCCAGCAGTGACCTCAGGGGAAAGGCCCAGCATTTT. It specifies CASSDLRGKAQHF.